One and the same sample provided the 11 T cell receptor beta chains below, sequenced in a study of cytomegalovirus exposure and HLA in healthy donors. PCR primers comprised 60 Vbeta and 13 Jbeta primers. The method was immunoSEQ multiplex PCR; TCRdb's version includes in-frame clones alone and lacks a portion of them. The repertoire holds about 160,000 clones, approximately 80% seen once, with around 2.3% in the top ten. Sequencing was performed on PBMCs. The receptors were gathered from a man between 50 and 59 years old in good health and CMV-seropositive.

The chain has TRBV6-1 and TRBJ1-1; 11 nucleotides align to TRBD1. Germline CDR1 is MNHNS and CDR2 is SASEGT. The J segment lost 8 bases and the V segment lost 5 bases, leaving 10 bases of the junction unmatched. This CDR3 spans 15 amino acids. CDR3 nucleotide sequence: TGTGCCAGCAGTCCACGGGACAGGGGGGCCCACGAAGCTTTCTTT. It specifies CASSPRDRGAHEAFF.

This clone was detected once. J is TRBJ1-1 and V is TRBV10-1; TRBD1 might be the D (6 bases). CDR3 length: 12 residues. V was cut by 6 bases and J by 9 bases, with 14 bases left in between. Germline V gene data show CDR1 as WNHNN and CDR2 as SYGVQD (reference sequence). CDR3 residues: CASSKDGTKAFF. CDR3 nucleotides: TGCGCCAGCAGCAAGGACGGGACAAAAGCTTTCTTT.

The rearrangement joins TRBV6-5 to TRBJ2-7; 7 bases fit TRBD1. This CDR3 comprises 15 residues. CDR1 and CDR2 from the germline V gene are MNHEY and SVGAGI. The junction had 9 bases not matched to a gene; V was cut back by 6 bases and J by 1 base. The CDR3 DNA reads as TGTGCCAGCAGCCTAGCTGGGGACAGTTCCTACGAGCAGTACTTC. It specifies CASSLAGDSSYEQYF.

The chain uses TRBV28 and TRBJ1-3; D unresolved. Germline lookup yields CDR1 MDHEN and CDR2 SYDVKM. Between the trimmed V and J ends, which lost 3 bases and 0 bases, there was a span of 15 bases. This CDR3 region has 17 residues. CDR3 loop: CASSFFGRPYSGNTIYF. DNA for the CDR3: TGTGCCAGCAGTTTCTTTGGCAGGCCTTACTCTGGAAACACCATATATTTT.

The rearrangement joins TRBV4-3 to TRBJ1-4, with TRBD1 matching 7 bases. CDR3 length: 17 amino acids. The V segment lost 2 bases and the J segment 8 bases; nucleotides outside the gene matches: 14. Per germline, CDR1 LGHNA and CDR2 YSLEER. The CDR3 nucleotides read TGCGCCAGCAGCCAAAGCGCGGGGCAGGGGGGAGGAGAAAAACTGTTTTTT. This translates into CASSQSAGQGGGEKLFF.

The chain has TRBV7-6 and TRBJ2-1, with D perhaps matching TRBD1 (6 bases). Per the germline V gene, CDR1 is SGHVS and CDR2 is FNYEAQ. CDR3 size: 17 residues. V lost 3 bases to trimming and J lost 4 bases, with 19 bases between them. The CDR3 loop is CASSLVGTPVPYNEQFF. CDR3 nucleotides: TGTGCCAGCAGCTTGGTCGGGACACCGGTACCATACAATGAGCAGTTCTTC.

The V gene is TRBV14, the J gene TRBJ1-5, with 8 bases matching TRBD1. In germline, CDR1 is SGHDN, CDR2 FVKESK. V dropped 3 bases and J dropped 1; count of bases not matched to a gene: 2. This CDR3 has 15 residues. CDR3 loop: CASSHRGRSNQPQHF. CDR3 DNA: TGTGCCAGCAGCCACAGGGGGCGCAGCAATCAGCCCCAGCATTTT.

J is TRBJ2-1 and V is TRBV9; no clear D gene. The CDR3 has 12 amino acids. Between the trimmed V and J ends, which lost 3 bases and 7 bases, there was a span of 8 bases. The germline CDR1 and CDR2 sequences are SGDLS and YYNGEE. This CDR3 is CASSANLNEQFF. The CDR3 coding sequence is TGTGCCAGCAGCGCGAACCTAAATGAGCAGTTCTTC.

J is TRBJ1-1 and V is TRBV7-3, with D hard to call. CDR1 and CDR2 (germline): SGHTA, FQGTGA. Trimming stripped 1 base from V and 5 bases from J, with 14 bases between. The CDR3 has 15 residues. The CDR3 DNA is TGTGCCAGCAGCTTAAATGTGGTAAGGGAGACTGAAGCTTTCTTT. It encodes CASSLNVVRETEAFF.

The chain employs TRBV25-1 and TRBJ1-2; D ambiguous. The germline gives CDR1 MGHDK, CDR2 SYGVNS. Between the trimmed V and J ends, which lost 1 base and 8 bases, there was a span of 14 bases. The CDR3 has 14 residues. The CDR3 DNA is TGTGCCAGCAGTGAATCCGGGGTAGCGGGCGGCTACACCTTC. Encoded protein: CASSESGVAGGYTF.

In DNA form, the CDR3 reads TGTGCCAGCAGTTGGAGACAGGGCATCTACAATGAGCAGTTCTTC. Its translation is CASSWRQGIYNEQFF. The chain carries TRBV28 and TRBJ2-1, with 7 bases identical to TRBD1. The CDR3 contains 15 residues. With V trimmed by 4 bases and J by 3 bases, 6 bases remained unmatched. The germline V gene has CDR1 MDHEN and CDR2 SYDVKM.